The T cell receptor beta chain described here comes from a study of identical twins (dated by TCRdb to 2015 to 2016). For the wider study: The study deep-sequenced TCR alpha and beta repertoires from monozygotic twins, unrelated adults of various ages and cord blood to test whether fetal clonotypes persist. To rule out contamination, replicate twin experiments were performed at different times with different library preparation protocols.

To prepare the library, 5' RACE was applied. Sequenced on an Illumina HiSeq 2000. Template switching introduced a universal primer binding site; the final cDNA contained a unique molecular identifier, enabling accurate counting of TCR cDNA molecules. First-strand cDNA for TCR alpha and beta chains was synthesized from specific primers in the conserved constant-segment region. To control for contamination, every cDNA library was double barcoded, receiving both a SMART-Mk sample barcode and Illumina barcodes. TruSeq adapter sequences along with Illumina sample barcodes were introduced in two successive PCR steps. The Illumina HiSeq platform was used with custom primers to sequence TCR alpha and beta cDNA libraries. Per the original workflow: Raw reads were processed with MiGEC to extract unique molecular identifiers, and MiXCR was used to determine CDR3 positions. Recombination models were inferred per individual with the repgenHMM and IGoR tools using an EM algorithm. Shared clonotypes were analyzed with the tcR package in R, and sharing was normalized by the product of cloneset sizes. To study raw recombination without the effects of thymic and clonal selection, out-of-frame nonproductive sequences were analyzed. TCRdb ran its own pipeline on the public reads, namely fastp trimming at Q25 and MiXCR clone calling, and kept in-frame beta chains. Each CDR3 protein gets just one entry, which takes the most common genes and DNA from the rows behind it. Clone size and V and J calls follow TCRdb, not the original study. The sample table lists around 690,000 distinct CDR3 sequences, less than 25% of them with a count of one. In total, the top ten clones hold about 4.5% of the sample.

Every donor was a healthy Caucasian. The twin cohort consisted of three pairs of female monozygotic twins, all aged roughly 18 to 30 years. RNA for TCR libraries was isolated from peripheral blood mononuclear cells. CDR1 is given as MNHEY and CDR2 as SVGAGI, both from the germline V gene. The CDR3 starts with the cysteine, ends with the phenylalanine, and has 14 residues. This entry keeps only the CDR3 DNA: 42 bases, framed from base 1. Between the V and J ends, shortened by 2 bases and 5 bases respectively, the junction contains 12 bases. On this clonotype itself: Its antigen is not yet known. No base quality information exists; no much larger clone differs at one position.

The paper as a whole reports these results and caveats: Invariant T cells such as MAIT and iNKT could partly confound zero-insertion analyses, although diverse VJ usage argued against such confounding for most clonotypes. Out-of-frame TCR alpha sequences shared between twins showed an excess of low generation-probability sequences compared with coincidental sharing between unrelated individuals. Abundant cord blood beta clonotypes carried fewer insertions; young adult naive repertoires showed a weaker similar trend, while memory repertoires showed none. Out-of-frame TCR alpha sharing in monozygotic twins was systematically underestimated by recombination models, whereas sharing between unrelated individuals was in agreement with the recombination models. Conclusions relied on cross-sectional statistical analysis, since the same donors could not be followed over many years. Excess twin sharing in beta out-of-frame sequences was weaker because fewer shared sequences lowered the signal-to-noise ratio.

These same records also appear under a second study, on T cells expressing NK-cell markers. As described in the second report: Three sorted T-cell subsets (CD3+CD56+NKG2C+, CD3+CD56+NKG2C- and CD3+CD56-NKG2C+) from roughly 8 donors had their TCR beta-chain repertoires profiled. Seven of the eight sequenced donors were HCMV-seropositive and one was HCMV-seronegative. To restrict sorting to alphabetaTCR-expressing T cells, an anti-gammadeltaTCR antibody was added in several experiments. For roughly six donors, the dominant CD3+CD56+NKG2C+ clonotypes were among the top 10 CD8+ clonotypes and accounted for roughly 1.0-8% of CD8+ T cells. Those dominant clonotypes were again the most abundant among CD3+CD56-NKG2C+ cells in a few donors, at about 25-65%. Whether the expanded NKG2C-expressing T cell clones were specific for HCMV antigens remained unclear. Randomly selected healthy volunteers, three men and five women, were used as the eight sequenced donors. HCMV serostatus was determined by detecting HCMV-specific IgG in serum with a commercial ELISA kit. For a handful of donors, bulk peripheral blood T-cell repertoires were additionally sequenced from unsorted PBMC. MIGEC handled demultiplexing of the reads and grouping by UMI, while MiTCR was used to assemble and quantify clonotypes. To exclude erroneous sequences, any TCR cDNA sequence not supported by at least two reads was discarded. The tcR package was used for downstream repertoire analysis, and clonotypes were matched across fractions by CDR3 nucleotide sequence plus V segment. VDJmatch was used to annotate antigen specificity against VDJdb, with one amino acid substitution allowed in CDR3.

This receptor was identified in a woman younger than 30 in good health. Sequencing was carried out using PBMCs. This chain is built from TRBV6-5 and TRBJ2-5; the D gene is possibly TRBD1, with 6 bases matching. CDR3 sequence: CASSYQDSYETQYF. The DNA sequence reads TGTGCCAGCAGTTACCAGGACAGCTACGAGACCCAGTACTTC.